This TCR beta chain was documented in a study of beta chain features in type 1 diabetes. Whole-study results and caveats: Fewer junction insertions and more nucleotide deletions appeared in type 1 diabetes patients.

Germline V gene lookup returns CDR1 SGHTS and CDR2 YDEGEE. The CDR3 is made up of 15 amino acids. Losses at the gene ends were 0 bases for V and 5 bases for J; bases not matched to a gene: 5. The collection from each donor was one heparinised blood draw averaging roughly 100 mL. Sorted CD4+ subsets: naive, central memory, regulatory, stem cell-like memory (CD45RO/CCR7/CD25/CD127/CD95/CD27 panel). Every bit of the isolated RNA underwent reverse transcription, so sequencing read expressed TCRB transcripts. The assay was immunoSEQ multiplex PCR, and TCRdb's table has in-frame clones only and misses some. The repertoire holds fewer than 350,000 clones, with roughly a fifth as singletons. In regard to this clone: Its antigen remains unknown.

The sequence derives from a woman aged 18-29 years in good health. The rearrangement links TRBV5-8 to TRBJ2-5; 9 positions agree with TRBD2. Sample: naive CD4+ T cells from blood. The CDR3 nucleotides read TGTGCCAGCAGCTTGGGTCTAGCGGGACGGGAGACCCAGTACTTC. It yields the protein CASSLGLAGRETQYF.